The 27 T cell receptor beta chains below come from one sample, sequenced in a study of T cell changes during pregnancy in multiple sclerosis. Clones were read by immunoSEQ multiplex PCR, and TCRdb kept only the in-frame ones, dropping some. This repertoire shows 10,000 or so clones, about 83% found once; its top ten account for less than 20%. The material was CD8+ T cells from peripheral blood mononuclear cells, obtained in the third trimester of pregnancy. These receptors all come from a female donor in good health, enrolled as a control in a pregnancy study.

The V and J genes are TRBV6-1 and TRBJ2-7; 7 bases fit TRBD2. The length of the CDR3 is 15 residues. From germline, CDR1 is MNHNS and CDR2 SASEGT. J was trimmed by 3 bases and V by 4 bases; bases with no gene match: 9. CDR3 in DNA: TGTGCCAGCAGTGGTGAGGGTGGGGGGGGCTACGAGCAGTACTTC. It is translated as CASSGEGGGGYEQYF.

The chain uses TRBV27 and TRBJ2-7; tentative D call: TRBD2 (6 bases). Germline V CDR1 and CDR2: MNHEY, SMNVEV (reference sequence). The CDR3 has 12 amino acids. Trimming left V 4 bases short and J 3 bases short, with 7 bases between. The CDR3 DNA reads TGTGCCAGCAGTTGGAGGGACTACGAGCAGTACTTC. The encoded protein is CASSWRDYEQYF.

This clone came up a few times. The chain couples TRBV19 to TRBJ2-3, with D tentatively TRBD2 (5 bases). V shed 0 bases and J shed 2 bases, with 9 bases lying between them. This CDR3 spans 15 amino acids. Germline assignment: CDR1 LNHDA and CDR2 SQIVND (reference sequence). CDR3 residues: CASSIDWGDTDTQYF. Here the CDR3 DNA reads TGTGCCAGTAGTATAGACTGGGGAGACACAGATACGCAGTATTTT.

The chain combines TRBV6-5 with TRBJ2-7, with 10 positions matching TRBD2. Trimming took 5 bases from V and 5 from J; bases not matched to a gene: 9. The CDR3 spans 15 residues. Germline V gives CDR1 MNHEY, CDR2 SVGAGI. In DNA, the CDR3 is TGTGCCAGCAGTACCCCGGGACTAGCGAACGACGAGCAGTACTTC. Translation: CASSTPGLANDEQYF.

This chain connects TRBV2 to TRBJ1-1; perhaps TRBD1 as D (6 bases). V dropped 6 bases and J dropped 0 bases, with 8 bases sitting between them. Germline V gene sequence: CDR1 SNHLY, CDR2 FYNNEI. CDR3 length equals 13 residues. CDR3: CASSGQMNTEAFF. In DNA, the CDR3 is TGTGCCAGCAGCGGACAGATGAACACTGAAGCTTTCTTT.

By sample fraction, this clone is medium-sized (0.01 to 0.1%). The chain has TRBV28 and TRBJ2-7; D might be TRBD1 (6 bases). The CDR3 runs 15 residues. Trimming took 3 bases from V and 0 from J, leaving 12 bases between them. Germline CDR1 MDHEN, CDR2 SYDVKM. The CDR3 spells CASSLGGQLSYEQYF. DNA of the CDR3: TGTGCCAGCAGTTTGGGCGGACAGCTCTCCTACGAGCAGTACTTC.

J is TRBJ1-6 and V is TRBV6-1, with unresolved D. From germline, CDR1 is MNHNS and CDR2 SASEGT. V was shortened by 5 bases and J by 0 bases, with 20 bases between the two germline ends. CDR3 size: 19 residues. The CDR3 coding sequence is TGTGCCAGCAGTAAAGAGGGTAGGAGGCCAAGCTCCTATAATTCACCCCTCCACTTT. Protein: CASSKEGRRPSSYNSPLHF.

The genes are TRBV7-9 and TRBJ1-4; D might be TRBD1 (6 bases). With 5 bases removed from V and 8 bases from J, the gap between germline ends came to 18 bases. Germline V gene lookup returns CDR1 SEHNR and CDR2 FQNEAQ (reference sequence). The CDR3 extends over 15 amino acids. The chain's CDR3 is CASSTNRARDEKLFF. The CDR3 nucleotides are TGTGCCAGCAGCACCAACAGGGCCAGGGACGAAAAACTGTTTTTT.

The chain carries TRBV9 and TRBJ2-7, with TRBD2 as a possible D gene (5 bases). The CDR3 consists of 15 residues. The germline V gene encodes CDR1 SGDLS and CDR2 YYNGEE. The ends were cut back, 0 bases at V and 3 bases at J, with 13 bases in the middle. CDR3 coding DNA: TGTGCCAGCAGCGTAGGCGGTAGCGCCCTCTACGAGCAGTACTTC. Translating it yields CASSVGGSALYEQYF.

This rearrangement joins TRBV9 to TRBJ1-2; 10 nucleotides agree with TRBD1. The germline V gene has CDR1 SGDLS and CDR2 YYNGEE. V gave up 2 bases and J gave up 4 bases; unmatched junction bases: 11. The length of the CDR3 is 17 residues. The CDR3 sequence is CASSVGTGDTVGYGYTF. The CDR3 bases are TGTGCCAGCAGCGTCGGGACAGGGGATACGGTCGGCTATGGCTACACCTTC.

The rearrangement joins TRBV6-4 to TRBJ2-3; TRBD2 might be the D (5 bases). The CDR3 is 13 amino acids. The V end lost 3 bases, the J end lost 10 bases, and 14 bases lay between the germline ends. Germline CDR1 MRHNA, CDR2 SNTAGT. The chain's CDR3 is CASSEGYGEPQYF. CDR3 coding DNA: TGTGCCAGCAGTGAGGGATACGGGGAACCGCAGTATTTT.

The V gene is TRBV2, the J gene TRBJ2-2; D gene ambiguous. Germline CDR1 SNHLY, CDR2 FYNNEI. There are 13 residues in the CDR3. With 3 bases removed from V and 3 bases from J, the gap between germline ends came to 5 bases. CDR3 region: CASSDFYTGELFF. The CDR3 DNA reads TGTGCCAGCAGTGACTTTTACACCGGGGAGCTGTTTTTT.

By frequency in the sample, this clone is medium-sized. The V and J genes are TRBV27 and TRBJ1-2; 11 bases align to TRBD1. Unmatched junction bases numbered 9, after V lost 8 bases and J lost 4 bases. This CDR3 is built from 15 residues. Germline V lookup: CDR1 MNHEY, CDR2 SMNVEV (reference sequence). DNA of the CDR3: TGTGCCAGCGGGACAGGACAGGGGGCTCCCTATGGCTACACCTTC. Translated: CASGTGQGAPYGYTF.

The CDR3 DNA reads as TGTGCCAGCAGCGTAGGTGCGGAATTTTCCTACGAGCAGTACTTC. Translated: CASSVGAEFSYEQYF. The rearrangement links TRBV9 to TRBJ2-7; D call uncertain. Trimming shortened V by 0 bases and J by 1 base, and 11 bases separated the two germline ends. Germline lookup yields CDR1 SGDLS and CDR2 YYNGEE. CDR3 length equals 15 residues.

V and J are TRBV28 and TRBJ2-3; 7 bases line up with TRBD2. V shed 5 bases, J shed 3 bases, and the junction held 5 bases outside the gene matches. The CDR3 runs to 14 residues. Germline values: CDR1 MDHEN, CDR2 SYDVKM. Here the CDR3 reads CASSQGGGTDTQYF. The CDR3 nucleotides are TGTGCCAGCAGTCAGGGCGGGGGAACAGATACGCAGTATTTT.

The gene calls are TRBV6-5 and TRBJ2-5; the match to TRBD1 covers 9 bases. Germline CDR1 and CDR2: MNHEY and SVGAGI. The CDR3 has 15 amino acids. Trimming cost V 5 bases and J 5 bases; bases outside gene matches: 9. CDR3 in DNA: TGTGCCAGCAGTGGGGGGACAGGGAGCGTGGAGACCCAGTACTTC. Its protein is CASSGGTGSVETQYF.

The chain links TRBV5-1 to TRBJ2-7; D is undetermined. V was cut by 0 bases and J by 5 bases, with 12 bases left in between. The CDR3 length is 14 residues. Germline V lookup: CDR1 SGHRS, CDR2 YFSETQ. The CDR3 is CASSLDGNTDEQYF. The CDR3 DNA is TGCGCCAGCAGCTTGGATGGTAATACAGACGAGCAGTACTTC.

The J gene is TRBJ2-2, the V gene TRBV4-3; D might be TRBD2 (7 bases). The germline CDR1 and CDR2 sequences are LGHNA and YSLEER. Trimming removed 5 bases at V and 5 bases at J, with 18 bases between. CDR3 length: 16 amino acids. Here the CDR3 reads CASSLGAAGSTGELFF. CDR3 coding DNA: TGCGCCAGCAGCTTGGGGGCAGCGGGGTCTACCGGGGAGCTGTTTTTT.

This rearrangement joins TRBV29-1 to TRBJ2-2, with TRBD1 matching over 7 bases. Germline V gene lookup returns CDR1 SQVTM and CDR2 ANQGSEA. This CDR3 has 13 amino acids. The V gene end was trimmed by 4 bases and the J gene end by 5 bases; junction bases not matched to a gene: 4. This CDR3 reads CSVAPRGTGELFF. The CDR3 bases are TGCAGCGTTGCACCCAGGGGGACCGGGGAGCTGTTTTTT.

CDR3 sequence: CASSSIQGREAFF. DNA of the CDR3: TGTGCCAGCAGTTCGATACAGGGGAGGGAAGCTTTCTTT. The chain carries TRBV27 and TRBJ1-1; 7 bases match TRBD1. The CDR3 loop spans 13 amino acids. Germline CDR1 reads MNHEY; CDR2 reads SMNVEV (reference sequence). After removal of 4 bases from V and 8 bases from J, the junction contained 7 bases not matched to a gene.

This clone was seen a single time. The rearrangement joins TRBV7-2 to TRBJ1-6; 10 bases align to TRBD1. Per the germline V gene, CDR1 is SGHTA and CDR2 is FQGNSA. Unmatched junction bases numbered 10, after V lost 5 bases and J lost 0 bases. The CDR3 has 19 residues. CDR3 amino acids: CASSPKGQGSSSYNSPLHF. CDR3 DNA: TGTGCCAGCAGCCCGAAGGGACAGGGGTCGAGCTCCTATAATTCACCCCTCCACTTT.

V is TRBV28 and J is TRBJ1-4, with TRBD1 matching 9 bases. Germline V CDR1 and CDR2: MDHEN, SYDVKM. The CDR3 extends over 16 amino acids. With 7 bases clipped from V and 0 bases from J, the junction kept 6 bases outside the gene matches. The chain's CDR3 is CASISGQGATNEKLFF. For the CDR3, the DNA is TGTGCCAGCATCTCGGGACAGGGAGCAACTAATGAAAAACTGTTTTTT.

The chain links TRBV14 to TRBJ2-5, with 10 bases lining up with TRBD1. Germline values: CDR1 SGHDN, CDR2 FVKESK. The CDR3 sequence is 15 residues long. With V trimmed by 4 bases and J by 5 bases, 7 bases remained unmatched. The CDR3 loop is CASSRWTGGVETQYF. CDR3 nucleotide sequence: TGTGCCAGCAGCCGGTGGACAGGGGGGGTGGAGACCCAGTACTTC.

The count of this clone is one. The genes are TRBV13 and TRBJ2-1; D perhaps matches TRBD2 (6 bases). Germline CDR1 PRHDT, CDR2 FYEKMQ (reference sequence). The V end lost 5 bases, the J end lost 9 bases, and 11 bases lay between the germline ends. CDR3 size: 12 residues. This chain's CDR3 is CASSLATGEQFF. The CDR3 nucleotides read TGTGCCAGCAGCCTAGCGACGGGTGAGCAGTTCTTC.

The rearrangement links TRBV7-9 to TRBJ2-5; D not certain. The V end lost 3 bases, the J end lost 11 bases, and 13 bases lay between the germline ends. The CDR3 extends over 12 amino acids. CDR1 is SEHNR, CDR2 FQNEAQ, per germline (reference sequence). The CDR3 DNA reads TGTGCCAGCAGCTTGTCCTCTCAAGAGCAGTACTTC. Encoded protein: CASSLSSQEQYF.

This rearrangement joins TRBV27 to TRBJ2-2; 12 bases are shared with TRBD2. The CDR3 covers 18 residues. Trimming removed 3 bases from V and 0 bases from J; junction bases left unmatched: 5. The germline V gene has CDR1 MNHEY and CDR2 SMNVEV (reference sequence). Here the CDR3 reads CASSLPSGRAANTGELFF. The CDR3 region has the DNA TGTGCCAGCAGTTTGCCTAGCGGGAGGGCCGCGAACACCGGGGAGCTGTTTTTT.

The rearrangement links TRBV7-6 to TRBJ1-1, with 11 positions matching TRBD1. Germline CDR1 is SGHVS and CDR2 is FNYEAQ. CDR3 size: 14 residues. The J segment lost 6 bases and the V segment lost 4 bases, leaving 4 bases of the junction unmatched. CDR3 in amino acids: CASSSDRGPAEAFF. The CDR3 coding sequence is TGTGCCAGCAGCTCGGACAGGGGGCCCGCTGAAGCTTTCTTT.